Sequencing of this TCR beta chain was carried out in a study of blood T cells in healthy people across ages. Study-wide context: Capture by template switching was about one barcoded beta molecule per two T cells.

The use of a sample-barcoded 5' primer and a J-beta primer mix characterized a second PCR of about 7 to 12 cycles. TCRdb re-derived calls from the 5' RACE reads in MiXCR, one entry per CDR3 protein. Of roughly 1,700,000 distinct CDR3 sequences listed, roughly 27% are singletons. The CDR3 has 14 amino acids. Per germline, CDR1 SGHAT and CDR2 FQNNGV. The V end lost 1 base, the J end lost 4 bases, and 10 bases lay between the germline ends. The table lists this clonotype with a few counts. The antigen is unknown. Regarding the study as a whole: Estimates of total diversity, which came from one million sequenced T cells, were considered to be underestimates. The unknown donor CMV status may have confounded expanded clonotype changes.

The sample was blood. This clonotype was obtained from a woman aged 25 to 45 in good health. The chain links TRBV11-2 to TRBJ1-2; D might be TRBD1 (6 bases). The chain's CDR3 is CASSLVGRGYGYTF. For the CDR3, the DNA is TGTGCCAGCAGCTTAGTGGGCAGGGGCTATGGCTACACCTTC.